This TCR beta chain was observed in a study of cytomegalovirus exposure and HLA in healthy donors. Regarding the study as a whole: TCR beta V- and J-gene trimming was later associated with a missense DCLRE1C variant. Across all donors, roughly uniform sequencing depth was an assumption of the presence/absence analyses. There were some public TCRs occurring in many donors, but most TCR sequences were rare.

In the PCR, 60 Vbeta and 13 Jbeta primers were used. TCRdb's table, derived via immunoSEQ multiplex PCR, lists solely in-frame clones and lacks some. This table holds more than 150,000 clones, roughly four fifths found once. In the case of this clone: Its antigen is not identified.

The CDR3 consists of 16 residues. Germline CDR1 SNHLY, CDR2 FYNNEI. Germline trimming cut 4 bases from V and 0 bases from J; bases unmatched to any gene: 9. The rearrangement uses TRBV2 and TRBJ2-7; 7 nucleotides match TRBD1. The specimen was PBMCs. The clonotype was recovered from a man younger than 35 in good health and CMV-seronegative. The CDR3 sequence: CASSASQGPTSYEQYF. For the CDR3, the DNA is TGTGCCAGCAGTGCGTCACAGGGGCCCACCTCCTACGAGCAGTACTTC.